What follows are 30 T cell receptor beta chains derived from one specimen sequenced in a study of T cells after yellow fever vaccination (dated by TCRdb to 2018 to 2020). Libraries were built with 5' RACE. The data were produced on an Illumina NovaSeq 6000. In TCRdb, the public reads were trimmed at Q25 with fastp and aligned with MiXCR, with productive beta chains retained. Each CDR3 protein gets just one entry, which takes the most common genes and DNA from the rows behind it. This sample holds around 330,000 distinct CDR3 sequences; roughly 4% were observed only once. The top ten hold about 25% of the sample. Interpreted using the paper, the treatment or condition label stands for: live attenuated yellow fever vaccine strain. The input for sequencing was PBMCs, taken on the day of the yellow fever booster vaccination. These receptors originate from a man younger than 35 who received the YFV17D yellow fever vaccine.

There are many counts of this clonotype. The rearrangement uses TRBV14 and TRBJ2-5; D gene ambiguous. The germline CDR1 and CDR2 sequences are SGHDN and FVKESK. Trimming shortened V by 1 base and J by 5 bases, and 11 bases separated the two germline ends. The CDR3 has 14 residues. Here the CDR3 reads CASSQGTSWETQYF. In DNA form, the CDR3 reads TGTGCCAGCAGCCAAGGAACCTCTTGGGAGACCCAGTACTTC. The full variable domain, in which reference TRBV14 and TRBJ2-5 provide the parts outside the CDR3, is EAGVTQFPSHSVIEKGQTVTLRCDPISGHDNLYWYRRVMGKEIKFLLHFVKESKQDESGMPNNRFLAERTGGTYSTLKVQPAELEDSGVYFCASSQGTSWETQYFGPGTRLLVL.

This clonotype came up many times. The chain joins TRBV12-3 or TRBV12-4 to TRBJ2-3, with 9 bases identical to TRBD2. This CDR3 is built from 14 residues. The junction had 6 bases not matched to a gene; V was cut back by 3 bases and J by 8 bases. CDR3 DNA sequence: TGTGCCAGCAGTTTGGGTAGCGGGGGCCGTACGCAGTATTTT. Its translation is CASSLGSGGRTQYF.

This clonotype was recorded at least ten times. V and J are TRBV5-1 and TRBJ2-5; TRBD1 matches at 9 bases. The CDR3 spans 15 residues. In germline, CDR1 is SGHRS, CDR2 YFSETQ. The trim removed 2 bases at V and 4 bases at J, leaving 6 bases unmatched. CDR3 in DNA: TGCGCCAGCAGCTTCAGGACAGGGGTAGGAGAGACCCAGTACTTC. Translated, it gives CASSFRTGVGETQYF.

The rearrangement joins TRBV11-2 to TRBJ1-2; D is uncertain. The CDR3 is made up of 15 amino acids. V lost 1 base, J lost 4 bases, and 13 bases lay in between. Germline V gene lookup returns CDR1 SGHAT and CDR2 FQNNGV. In nucleotides, the CDR3 is TGTGCCAGCAGCTTAGGGGTGTCTTGGGGCTATGGCTACACCTTC. Translating gives CASSLGVSWGYGYTF.

The chain recombines TRBV29-1 with TRBJ2-3; D possibly uses TRBD1 or TRBD2 (5 bases each). V was shortened by 6 bases and J by 0 bases, with 10 bases between the two germline ends. The CDR3 length is 13 residues. Germline CDR1 is SQVTM and CDR2 is ANQGSEA. The CDR3 sequence: CSVRGSSTDTQYF. The CDR3 DNA is TGCAGCGTGAGGGGTTCTAGCACAGATACGCAGTATTTT.

The chain links TRBV7-2 to TRBJ2-2; D call uncertain. The germline V and J ends were trimmed by 5 bases and 7 bases, with 11 bases remaining between them. The CDR3 is 13 residues long. CDR1 and CDR2 (germline): SGHTA, FQGNSA. For the CDR3, the DNA is TGTGCCAGCAGCACCTTCGGTTTCGGGGAGCTGTTTTTT. As protein: CASSTFGFGELFF.

This chain uses TRBV14 with TRBJ2-1; 13 bases line up with TRBD2. The trim removed 4 bases at V and 6 bases at J, leaving 3 bases unmatched. The CDR3 totals 15 residues. Germline lookup yields CDR1 SGHDN and CDR2 FVKESK. The DNA for the CDR3 is TGTGCCAGCAGCCGGACTAGCGGGGGCTTCAATGAGCAGTTCTTC. Translation gives CASSRTSGGFNEQFF.

The chain couples TRBV5-1 to TRBJ2-7; no firm D call. Trimming pared 1 base from V and 5 bases from J, leaving 10 bases between. Germline lookup yields CDR1 SGHRS and CDR2 YFSETQ. CDR3 size: 13 residues. Written as DNA, the CDR3 is TGCGCCAGCAGCTTGTACTCAAAAGACGAGCAGTACTTC. Amino acids: CASSLYSKDEQYF.

There are a few counts of this clonotype. V usage is TRBV7-3 and J usage is TRBJ2-1; D is ambiguous. CDR3 length: 14 amino acids. CDR1 is SGHTA and CDR2 is FQGTGA in the germline V gene. Trimming took 2 bases from V and 10 from J, leaving 15 bases between them. In DNA form, the CDR3 reads TGTGCCAGCAGCTTACTCGGCGCGTCGGGCGAGCAGTTCTTC. This translates into CASSLLGASGEQFF.

This clonotype was recorded a few times. The chain has TRBV20-1 and TRBJ2-3; D is unresolved. The CDR3 has 17 amino acids. CDR1 is DFQATT, CDR2 SNEGSKA, per germline (reference sequence). The germline V and J ends were trimmed by 0 bases and 2 bases, with 18 bases remaining between them. The CDR3 coding sequence is TGCAGTGCTAGAGATCAGGCGACTTTTTCTCTCACAGATACGCAGTATTTT. Translation gives CSARDQATFSLTDTQYF.

This clonotype was found many times. Here the CDR3 reads CSASPQLSLDTQYF. As DNA, the CDR3 is TGCAGTGCTAGCCCCCAACTGAGTTTAGATACGCAGTATTTT. The chain couples TRBV20-1 to TRBJ2-3; D remains ambiguous. The CDR3 has 14 amino acids. The V gene lost 3 bases and the J gene lost 5 bases, with 15 bases spanning the gap. CDR1 DFQATT and CDR2 SNEGSKA come from the germline V gene (reference sequence).

The genes are TRBV7-9 and TRBJ1-2; D possibly corresponds to TRBD1 (5 bases). The CDR3 totals 15 residues. Trimming pared 5 bases from V and 4 bases from J, leaving 17 bases between. Germline V gene lookup returns CDR1 SEHNR and CDR2 FQNEAQ (reference sequence). The CDR3 here is CASSESGTLAYGYTF. For the CDR3, the DNA is TGTGCCAGCAGCGAATCCGGGACGCTCGCCTATGGCTACACCTTC. Full variable domain (missing parts from reference TRBV7-9 and TRBJ1-2): DTGVSQNPRHKITKRGQNVTFRCDPISEHNRLYWYRQTLGQGPEFLTYFQNEAQLEKSRLLSDRFSAERPKGSFSTLEIQRTEQGDSAMYLCASSESGTLAYGYTFGSGTRLTVV.

The table lists this clonotype with many counts. V is TRBV20-1 and J is TRBJ2-2, with D perhaps assigned TRBD1 or TRBD2 (5 bases each). The V end lost 5 bases, the J end lost 3 bases, and 13 bases lay between the germline ends. CDR3 length: 14 amino acids. Germline V gives CDR1 DFQATT, CDR2 SNEGSKA (reference sequence). Here the CDR3 DNA reads TGCAGTGCTCCACAGACGGGGCACACCGGGGAGCTGTTTTTT. Amino acids: CSAPQTGHTGELFF.

The rearrangement links TRBV28 to TRBJ1-6; 7 positions agree with TRBD1. Germline CDR1 reads MDHEN; CDR2 reads SYDVKM. Trimming removed 8 bases from V and 7 bases from J; junction bases left unmatched: 11. The CDR3 has 15 residues. CDR3 in amino acids: CASRTRDSSNSPLHF. CDR3 nucleotides: TGTGCCAGCCGGACTCGGGACAGTTCCAATTCACCCCTCCACTTT.

This clonotype was observed many times. V usage is TRBV19 and J usage is TRBJ2-5; D remains unclear. The CDR3 is made up of 13 amino acids. In germline, CDR1 is LNHDA, CDR2 SQIVND (reference sequence). V shed 3 bases and J shed 7 bases, with 12 bases lying between them. Here the CDR3 reads CASSIDEAGTQYF. Here the CDR3 DNA reads TGTGCCAGTAGTATCGACGAGGCAGGGACCCAGTACTTC. The whole variable domain, remainder taken from reference TRBV19 and TRBJ2-5, is DGGITQSPKYLFRKEGQNVTLSCEQNLNHDAMYWYRQDPGQGLRLIYYSQIVNDFQKGDIAEGYSVSREKKESFPLTVTSAQKNPTAFYLCASSIDEAGTQYFGPGTRLLVL.

With regard to this clonotype: This sequence may be a read error, since a much larger clone differs from it by one base. Since no conserved phenylalanine or tryptophan closes the CDR3, a read error is the likely cause. The chain joins TRBV7-2 to TRBJ2-1; maybe TRBD2 (6 bases). CDR1 is SGHTA and CDR2 is FQGNSA in the germline V gene. The CDR3 is 11 amino acids. Deletions cut 5 bases from V and 9 bases from J, with 8 bases between. CDR3 residues: CASSQTSEQFL. The CDR3 DNA sequence: TGTGCCAGCAGCCAGACTAGTGAGCAGTTCTTG.

This clonotype was counted at least ten times. This chain joins TRBV5-1 and TRBJ2-7; 10 bases map to TRBD2. CDR1 and CDR2 from the germline V gene are SGHRS and YFSETQ. CDR3 length equals 14 residues. Unmatched junction bases numbered 2, after V lost 3 bases and J lost 2 bases. CDR3 sequence reads: CASSYSGGTYEQYF. The DNA for the CDR3 is TGCGCCAGCAGCTATAGCGGGGGGACCTACGAGCAGTACTTC.

At least ten counts were recorded for this clonotype. The V gene is TRBV7-2, the J gene TRBJ2-1; TRBD2 is a possible D gene (7 bases). Germline V gene lookup returns CDR1 SGHTA and CDR2 FQGNSA. Trimming pared 5 bases from V and 9 bases from J, leaving 17 bases between. The CDR3 is 14 amino acids. DNA of the CDR3: TGTGCCAGCAGCCCCAGGGGTCTAGCGGCTGAGCAGTTCTTC. Translated: CASSPRGLAAEQFF.

This clonotype was recorded a few times. The rearrangement links TRBV4-3 to TRBJ2-1; D perhaps matches TRBD1 (7 bases). The germline V gene has CDR1 LGHNA and CDR2 YSLEER. Trimming took 2 bases from V and 4 from J, leaving 12 bases between them. The CDR3 covers 15 residues. The CDR3 coding sequence is TGCGCCAGCAGCCAACACCAGGGGGGATACAATGAGCAGTTCTTC. It translates to CASSQHQGGYNEQFF.

The rearrangement uses TRBV6-2 or TRBV6-3 and TRBJ1-1; D gene ambiguous. V was cut by 5 bases and J by 0 bases, with 19 bases left in between. The length of the CDR3 is 17 residues. Germline CDR1 and CDR2: MNHEY and SVGEGT. In nucleotides, the CDR3 is TGTGCCAGCAGTGACGTACGCCCCAAGAAAATGAACACTGAAGCTTTCTTT. Protein product: CASSDVRPKKMNTEAFF.

This clonotype was counted at least ten times. The chain's CDR3 is CASSLETGEETQYF. The CDR3 DNA reads TGTGCCAGCAGCTTGGAGACAGGGGAAGAGACCCAGTACTTC. The V gene is TRBV5-6, the J gene TRBJ2-5; 8 bases are shared with TRBD1. This CDR3 has 14 residues. With V trimmed by 0 bases and J by 3 bases, 1 base remained unmatched. The germline gives CDR1 SGHDT, CDR2 YYEEEE.

Comments on this clonotype: A read error is possible here, since a much larger clone lies one base away. The gene calls are TRBV12-5 and TRBJ2-2; perhaps D is TRBD1 or TRBD2 (6 bases each). This CDR3 comprises 18 residues. Germline V lookup: CDR1 LGHNT, CDR2 FRNRAP. As DNA, the CDR3 is TGTGCTTGTGGTTTCCTTATTCCCGGGGGCCGGAACACCGGGGAGCTGTTTTTT. Translated: CACGFLIPGGRNTGELFF. The variable domain in full, with the rest retrieved from reference TRBV12-5 and TRBJ2-2, is DARVTQTPRHKVTEMGQEVTMRCQPILGHNTVFWYRQTMMQGLELLAYFRNRAPLDDSGMPKDRFSAEMPDATLATLKIQPSEPRDSAVYFCACGFLIPGGRNTGELFFGEGSRLTVL.

This clonotype has only a few counts. This chain joins TRBV7-8 and TRBJ1-1, with TRBD1 matching 9 bases. CDR3 length: 16 residues. V lost 4 bases and J lost 9; bases outside the gene matches: 15. Germline V gives CDR1 SGHVS, CDR2 FQNEAQ. The CDR3 DNA is TGTGCCAGCAGCTCCACCATATGGGGACAGGGCGCCAAAGCTTTCTTT. Amino acids: CASSSTIWGQGAKAFF.

This clonotype was observed a few times. This chain connects TRBV2 to TRBJ2-7; 7 bases are a match to TRBD1. The CDR3 loop spans 16 amino acids. Germline V CDR1 and CDR2: SNHLY, FYNNEI. J lost 0 bases, V lost 2 bases, and 7 bases had no gene match. CDR3 DNA: TGTGCCAGCAGTGAACCTCGACAGGGACCCTCCTACGAGCAGTACTTC. It encodes CASSEPRQGPSYEQYF.

This clonotype was counted a few times. This chain joins TRBV3-1 and TRBJ2-1; 9 bases map to TRBD2. Germline loops: CDR1 LGHDT, CDR2 YNNKEL (reference sequence). V gave up 4 bases and J gave up 3 bases; unmatched junction bases: 7. The CDR3 contains 16 residues. The CDR3 nucleotides read TGTGCCAGCAGCCCCCGGACTAGCGCGAGCTACAATGAGCAGTTCTTC. Translation gives CASSPRTSASYNEQFF.

The table lists this clonotype with a few counts. V gene TRBV5-1 combines with J gene TRBJ1-4; D is unclear. CDR1 and CDR2 (germline): SGHRS, YFSETQ. Deletions cut 4 bases from V and 7 bases from J, with 20 bases between. The CDR3 covers 16 residues. The CDR3 coding sequence is TGCGCCAGCAGCCCCGACCCCTTGAGGCGGGTTGAAAAACTGTTTTTT. Translation gives CASSPDPLRRVEKLFF.

This clonotype came up a few times. This sequence joins TRBV20-1 and TRBJ1-1; the D gene is possibly TRBD1 (5 bases). V dropped 1 base and J dropped 5 bases, with 14 bases sitting between them. Germline lookup yields CDR1 DFQATT and CDR2 SNEGSKA (reference sequence). The CDR3 is 14 residues long. CDR3: CSARASGGNTEAFF. CDR3 nucleotides: TGCAGTGCTAGAGCAAGCGGGGGGAATACTGAAGCTTTCTTT.

The chain links TRBV5-1 to TRBJ1-1; 7 bases line up with TRBD1. This CDR3 has 14 amino acids. Trimming took 0 bases from V and 7 from J; bases not matched to a gene: 6. Germline loops: CDR1 SGHRS, CDR2 YFSETQ. The CDR3 DNA follows: TGCGCCAGCAGCTTGGTCACAGGGGAGGATGAAGCTTTCTTT. Encoded protein: CASSLVTGEDEAFF.

At least ten counts were recorded for this clonotype. The rearrangement uses TRBV3-1 and TRBJ2-2; either TRBD1 or TRBD2 may supply D (5 bases each). Germline CDR1 reads LGHDT; CDR2 reads YNNKEL (reference sequence). Trimming removed 1 base from V and 0 bases from J, with 9 bases in between. The CDR3 length is 16 residues. CDR3 DNA: TGTGCCAGCAGCCAAGGTGGGGGACCGAACACCGGGGAGCTGTTTTTT. The encoded protein is CASSQGGGPNTGELFF. The complete variable domain, with remaining parts taken from reference TRBV3-1 and TRBJ2-2, reads DTAVSQTPKYLVTQMGNDKSIKCEQNLGHDTMYWYKQDSKKFLKIMFSYNNKELIINETVPNRFSPKSPDKAHLNLHINSLELGDSAVYFCASSQGGGPNTGELFFGEGSRLTVL.

This clonotype has ten or more counts. V is TRBV5-1 and J is TRBJ2-1; D is uncertain. V lost 3 bases to trimming and J lost 5 bases, with 12 bases between them. The germline V gene has CDR1 SGHRS and CDR2 YFSETQ. The length of the CDR3 is 14 residues. The CDR3 bases are TGCGCCAGCAGCTCGGAGCCCCCAAACAATGAGCAGTTCTTC. Protein sequence: CASSSEPPNNEQFF.